The rows below give T cell receptor beta chains drawn from one sample of a study of T cells in Graves' hyperthyroidism and ophthalmopathy. TCRdb called the multiplex PCR reads again in MiXCR, with one record for every CDR3 protein. Among around 350,000 distinct CDR3 sequences listed, about 15% were seen once. The material sequenced was blood. These TCRs come from an older woman with Graves' ophthalmopathy. Both conserved end residues are part of each CDR3. The order of the fields is clone size, D gene, V gene, J gene, CDR3 DNA, CDR3 protein. D genes are given only for firm matches. A clone size is listed for some rows: how often the clone was seen (once, few, many), or a class if it is expanded.

clone_size: many; d_call: .; v_call: TRBV20-1; j_call: TRBJ2-5; cdr3_nt: TGCAGTGCCAACAGGGGGGCGGGGGTAGAGACCCAGTACTTC; cdr3_aa: CSANRGAGVETQYF
clone_size: .; d_call: .; v_call: TRBV12-3/TRBV12-4; j_call: TRBJ2-3; cdr3_nt: TGTGCCAGCAGTTTAGCTCCAGATACGCAGTATTTT; cdr3_aa: CASSLAPDTQYF
clone_size: many; d_call: .; v_call: TRBV5-1; j_call: TRBJ2-3; cdr3_nt: TGCGCCAGCAGCTCGATCCCCTACAGTCCCACAGATACGCAGTATTTT; cdr3_aa: CASSSIPYSPTDTQYF
clone_size: .; d_call: .; v_call: TRBV20-1; j_call: TRBJ2-1; cdr3_nt: TGCAGTGCTAGGTTCGGGCGAGGGGCTCATGAGCAGTTCTTC; cdr3_aa: CSARFGRGAHEQFF
clone_size: many; d_call: .; v_call: TRBV11-2; j_call: TRBJ2-7; cdr3_nt: TGTGCCAGCAGCTCGAGTCGGAGGAACGCCTACGAGCAGTACTTC; cdr3_aa: CASSSSRRNAYEQYF
clone_size: many; d_call: .; v_call: TRBV3-1; j_call: TRBJ2-4; cdr3_nt: TGTGCCAGCAGCAACCTCGGGGGATCCAAAAACATTCAGTACTTC; cdr3_aa: CASSNLGGSKNIQYF
clone_size: many; d_call: .; v_call: TRBV28; j_call: TRBJ1-3; cdr3_nt: TGTGCCAGCAGTTTACGGGGAAACACCATATATTTT; cdr3_aa: CASSLRGNTIYF
clone_size: many; d_call: .; v_call: TRBV28; j_call: TRBJ2-7; cdr3_nt: TGTGCCAGCAGCCCCCGGGGGAGTGGTGAGCAGTACTTC; cdr3_aa: CASSPRGSGEQYF
clone_size: many; d_call: .; v_call: TRBV5-1; j_call: TRBJ1-2; cdr3_nt: TGCGCCAGCAGCTTCGGCAATAACTATGGCTACACCTTC; cdr3_aa: CASSFGNNYGYTF
clone_size: many; d_call: .; v_call: TRBV11-2; j_call: TRBJ2-7; cdr3_nt: TGTGCCAGCACTGGGGCAGGGGACTCCTACGAGCAGTACTTC; cdr3_aa: CASTGAGDSYEQYF
clone_size: many; d_call: .; v_call: TRBV20-1; j_call: TRBJ2-7; cdr3_nt: TGCAGTGCACAGGGTGGCTACGAGCAGTACTTC; cdr3_aa: CSAQGGYEQYF
clone_size: many; d_call: .; v_call: TRBV7-8; j_call: TRBJ1-6; cdr3_nt: TGTGCCAGCAGCTTAGAGGTCACCATCTCATATAATTCACCCCTCCACTTT; cdr3_aa: CASSLEVTISYNSPLHF
clone_size: few; d_call: .; v_call: TRBV5-1; j_call: TRBJ1-6; cdr3_nt: TGCGCCAGCAGCTTGGAGGCCCCCGGGGCCGGTTCACCCCTCCACTTT; cdr3_aa: CASSLEAPGAGSPLHF
clone_size: .; d_call: TRBD2; v_call: TRBV3-1; j_call: TRBJ2-3; cdr3_nt: TGTGCCAGCTCCCCCACTAGCGGGAGGGCACATACGCAGTATTTT; cdr3_aa: CASSPTSGRAHTQYF
clone_size: once; d_call: .; v_call: TRBV27; j_call: TRBJ2-1; cdr3_nt: TGTGCCAGCAGTCCCCGGACAGGCCGGGACTACTTCTCCCATGAGCAGTTCTTC; cdr3_aa: CASSPRTGRDYFSHEQFF
clone_size: many; d_call: .; v_call: TRBV27; j_call: TRBJ2-3; cdr3_nt: TGTGCCAGCAGACCTGCCCAGGGTTATTCAGGGACGCAGTATTTT; cdr3_aa: CASRPAQGYSGTQYF
clone_size: many; d_call: TRBD2; v_call: TRBV6-5; j_call: TRBJ2-7; cdr3_nt: TGTGCCAGCATGGGACTAGCTATTAGGTCCTACGAGCAGTACTTC; cdr3_aa: CASMGLAIRSYEQYF
clone_size: few; d_call: .; v_call: TRBV5-1; j_call: TRBJ2-7; cdr3_nt: TGCGCCAGCAGCTCGTACAGTGCGGGACTTACCTACGAGCAGTACTTC; cdr3_aa: CASSSYSAGLTYEQYF
clone_size: once; d_call: TRBD2; v_call: TRBV5-1; j_call: TRBJ2-1; cdr3_nt: TGTGCCACCGGGGGGGTAGCGACCTACAATGAGCAGTTCTTC; cdr3_aa: CATGGVATYNEQFF
clone_size: few; d_call: TRBD2; v_call: TRBV10-2; j_call: TRBJ2-1; cdr3_nt: TGCGCCAGCAGGGAGGGTGGGGTAGCGGGAGCTACCAATGAGCAGTTCTTC; cdr3_aa: CASREGGVAGATNEQFF
clone_size: .; d_call: .; v_call: TRBV27; j_call: TRBJ1-2; cdr3_nt: TGTGCCAGCGTGCCGGGGGGGTATGGCTACACCTTC; cdr3_aa: CASVPGGYGYTF
clone_size: few; d_call: .; v_call: TRBV19; j_call: TRBJ1-1; cdr3_nt: TGTGCCAGTAGTATTCTCCCCAGGGCTTGGAACACTGAAGCTTTCTTT; cdr3_aa: CASSILPRAWNTEAFF
clone_size: many; d_call: .; v_call: TRBV5-1; j_call: TRBJ2-2; cdr3_nt: TGCGCCAGCAGCTTGGTTGGCGGAGGTTCGGGGGAGCTGTTTTTT; cdr3_aa: CASSLVGGGSGELFF
clone_size: many; d_call: .; v_call: TRBV27; j_call: TRBJ2-1; cdr3_nt: TGTGCCAGCGGGTCCCCCCTCGAGCGGGAGCAGTTCTTC; cdr3_aa: CASGSPLEREQFF
clone_size: many; d_call: .; v_call: TRBV30; j_call: TRBJ2-1; cdr3_nt: TGTGCCTGGAGTGCTTCCCGCTACAATGAGCAGTTCTTC; cdr3_aa: CAWSASRYNEQFF
clone_size: many; d_call: .; v_call: TRBV24-1; j_call: TRBJ2-1; cdr3_nt: TGTGCCACCAGTGACCCCGGAGGAGAGGAAGTGTACAATGAGCAGTTCTTC; cdr3_aa: CATSDPGGEEVYNEQFF
clone_size: few; d_call: .; v_call: TRBV4-1; j_call: TRBJ1-5; cdr3_nt: TGCGCCAGCAGCCAAGTAGATCGGAATAGCAATCAGCCCCAGCATTTT; cdr3_aa: CASSQVDRNSNQPQHF
clone_size: many; d_call: TRBD2; v_call: TRBV24-1; j_call: TRBJ2-1; cdr3_nt: TGTGCCACCAGTGATTCTAGCGGGAGGGCCGGAAATGAGCAGTTCTTC; cdr3_aa: CATSDSSGRAGNEQFF
clone_size: many; d_call: TRBD1; v_call: TRBV28; j_call: TRBJ1-5; cdr3_nt: TGTGCCAGCAGTGACCCAGGGACAGGCAATCAGCCCCAGCATTTT; cdr3_aa: CASSDPGTGNQPQHF
clone_size: many; d_call: .; v_call: TRBV6-1; j_call: TRBJ2-4; cdr3_nt: TGTGCCAGCAGTGAATCCCAGGGAAACATTCAGTACTTC; cdr3_aa: CASSESQGNIQYF
clone_size: many; d_call: .; v_call: TRBV5-5; j_call: TRBJ2-1; cdr3_nt: TGTGCCAGCAGCTTCAAAGGTGAGCAGTTCTTC; cdr3_aa: CASSFKGEQFF
clone_size: .; d_call: .; v_call: TRBV20-1; j_call: TRBJ1-5; cdr3_nt: TGCAGTGCTAGCGTACAGGGAGATAGCAATCAGCCCCAGCATTTT; cdr3_aa: CSASVQGDSNQPQHF
clone_size: .; d_call: .; v_call: TRBV6-2/TRBV6-3; j_call: TRBJ1-2; cdr3_nt: TGTGCCAGCGCGTCTGGGGGACGGAACTATGGCTACACCTTC; cdr3_aa: CASASGGRNYGYTF
clone_size: few; d_call: TRBD2; v_call: TRBV14; j_call: TRBJ2-2; cdr3_nt: TGTGCCAGCAGCCCTAGCGGGCGCATCACCGGGGAGCTGTTTTTT; cdr3_aa: CASSPSGRITGELFF
clone_size: few; d_call: .; v_call: TRBV2; j_call: TRBJ2-7; cdr3_nt: TGTGCCAGCAGTGGGACGGAAATTTTCTCCTACGAGCAGTACTTC; cdr3_aa: CASSGTEIFSYEQYF
clone_size: .; d_call: .; v_call: TRBV4-2; j_call: TRBJ2-7; cdr3_nt: TGTGCCAGCAGCCAAGAAGGGGGTCTGGAACAGCAGTACTTC; cdr3_aa: CASSQEGGLEQQYF
clone_size: many; d_call: TRBD2; v_call: TRBV30; j_call: TRBJ2-3; cdr3_nt: TGTGCCTGGAGTGTTTGGAGCGGGAGGGCGGTGGATACGCAGTATTTT; cdr3_aa: CAWSVWSGRAVDTQYF
clone_size: many; d_call: TRBD2; v_call: TRBV14; j_call: TRBJ2-7; cdr3_nt: TGTGCCAGCAGCCGATCCGGACTAGCGGGAGTCGTATACGAGCAGTACTTC; cdr3_aa: CASSRSGLAGVVYEQYF
clone_size: many; d_call: .; v_call: TRBV20-1; j_call: TRBJ2-7; cdr3_nt: TGCAGTGCTATAGGAACGGACTCCTACGAGCAGTACTTC; cdr3_aa: CSAIGTDSYEQYF
clone_size: many; d_call: .; v_call: TRBV20-1; j_call: TRBJ1-5; cdr3_nt: TGCAGTGCTCTGGGGGCGGGGGGTACTCAGCCCCAGCATTTT; cdr3_aa: CSALGAGGTQPQHF
clone_size: many; d_call: TRBD1; v_call: TRBV24-1; j_call: TRBJ2-1; cdr3_nt: TGTGCCACCAGTGGGGTACAGGGGGCCTACAATGAGCAGTTCTTC; cdr3_aa: CATSGVQGAYNEQFF
clone_size: .; d_call: TRBD2; v_call: TRBV5-8; j_call: TRBJ2-5; cdr3_nt: TGTGCCAGCAGTTATGGACTAGCGGCTTCAACGGCCCAGTACTTC; cdr3_aa: CASSYGLAASTAQYF
clone_size: many; d_call: .; v_call: TRBV11-2; j_call: TRBJ2-1; cdr3_nt: TGTGCCAGCAGCTTAGATTCAGGGAATGAGCAGTTCTTC; cdr3_aa: CASSLDSGNEQFF
clone_size: .; d_call: .; v_call: TRBV9; j_call: TRBJ2-3; cdr3_nt: TGTGCCAGCAGCGTAGTTAAGACTAAGGTTCGTGCAGATACGCAGTATTTT; cdr3_aa: CASSVVKTKVRADTQYF
clone_size: .; d_call: .; v_call: TRBV4-1; j_call: TRBJ1-1; cdr3_nt: TGCGCCAGCAGCCGAGGACTTGAAGCTTTCTTT; cdr3_aa: CASSRGLEAFF
clone_size: many; d_call: TRBD2; v_call: TRBV30; j_call: TRBJ2-1; cdr3_nt: TGTGCCTGGAGTGTACCTAGCGGGGCCTACAATGAGCAGTTCTTC; cdr3_aa: CAWSVPSGAYNEQFF
clone_size: few; d_call: TRBD2; v_call: TRBV5-4; j_call: TRBJ2-5; cdr3_nt: TGTGCCAGCAGCCCCCGGCTAGCGGGAGGGTCTGAGACCCAGTACTTC; cdr3_aa: CASSPRLAGGSETQYF
clone_size: many; d_call: TRBD1; v_call: TRBV20-1; j_call: TRBJ2-1; cdr3_nt: TGCAGTGCCAACCGACAGGGGACATACAATGAGCAGTTCTTC; cdr3_aa: CSANRQGTYNEQFF
clone_size: many; d_call: TRBD2; v_call: TRBV7-2; j_call: TRBJ2-1; cdr3_nt: TGTGCCAGCAGCTTAGGCGTATGGACTAGCGGGCTGGATTCCTACAATGAGCAGTTCTTC; cdr3_aa: CASSLGVWTSGLDSYNEQFF
clone_size: many; d_call: .; v_call: TRBV5-6; j_call: TRBJ2-5; cdr3_nt: TGTGCCAGCAGCTTAGCAGAGACCCAGTACTTC; cdr3_aa: CASSLAETQYF
clone_size: many; d_call: .; v_call: TRBV10-3; j_call: TRBJ2-1; cdr3_nt: TGTGCCATCAGAATCGACTTACCCAATGAGCAGTTCTTC; cdr3_aa: CAIRIDLPNEQFF
clone_size: many; d_call: TRBD2; v_call: TRBV7-2; j_call: TRBJ2-7; cdr3_nt: TGTGCCAGCAGCCCCTACGGGAGGGTTGACGAGCAGTACTTC; cdr3_aa: CASSPYGRVDEQYF
clone_size: many; d_call: .; v_call: TRBV5-6; j_call: TRBJ2-3; cdr3_nt: TGTGCCAGCAGCTTGGGGCGGGGTGCAGATACGCAGTATTTT; cdr3_aa: CASSLGRGADTQYF
clone_size: many; d_call: .; v_call: TRBV3-1; j_call: TRBJ2-1; cdr3_nt: TGTGCCAGCAGCCAAGTCGGGAATGAGCAGTTCTTC; cdr3_aa: CASSQVGNEQFF
clone_size: .; d_call: TRBD2; v_call: TRBV29-1; j_call: TRBJ2-1; cdr3_nt: TGCAGCGTCGGGACTAGCGTGTACAATGAGCAGTTCTTC; cdr3_aa: CSVGTSVYNEQFF
clone_size: .; d_call: TRBD1; v_call: TRBV28; j_call: TRBJ1-4; cdr3_nt: TGTGCCAGCGTCAGGGACAGGGCGGACGAAAAACTGTTTTTT; cdr3_aa: CASVRDRADEKLFF
clone_size: many; d_call: .; v_call: TRBV24-1; j_call: TRBJ1-2; cdr3_nt: TGTGCCACCAGTGATCGGGGGGGTGACTATGGCTACACCTTC; cdr3_aa: CATSDRGGDYGYTF
clone_size: many; d_call: .; v_call: TRBV3-1; j_call: TRBJ2-3; cdr3_nt: TGTGCCAGCAGCCAAGGCCCCGGGGGTGGCCTCACAGATACGCAGTATTTT; cdr3_aa: CASSQGPGGGLTDTQYF
clone_size: few; d_call: TRBD2; v_call: TRBV7-3; j_call: TRBJ2-1; cdr3_nt: TGTGCCAGCAGCTTAACCGGGACTAGCGGGAGTAGGAATGAGCAGTTCTTC; cdr3_aa: CASSLTGTSGSRNEQFF